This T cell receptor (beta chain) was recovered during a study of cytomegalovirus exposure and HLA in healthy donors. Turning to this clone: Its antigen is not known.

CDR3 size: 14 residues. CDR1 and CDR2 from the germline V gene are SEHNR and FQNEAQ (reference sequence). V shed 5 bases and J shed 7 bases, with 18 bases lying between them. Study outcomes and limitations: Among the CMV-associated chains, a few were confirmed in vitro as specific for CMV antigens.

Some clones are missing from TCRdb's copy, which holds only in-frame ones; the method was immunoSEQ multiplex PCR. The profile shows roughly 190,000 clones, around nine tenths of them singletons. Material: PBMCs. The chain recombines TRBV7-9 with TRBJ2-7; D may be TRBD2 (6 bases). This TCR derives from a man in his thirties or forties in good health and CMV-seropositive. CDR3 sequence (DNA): TGTGCCAGCAGCACCCGGGACGGGGGATTGGAGCAGTACTTC. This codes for CASSTRDGGLEQYF.